This T cell receptor beta chain originates from a study of brain T cells in children with intractable seizures. As concerns this clone: Its antigen is undetermined.

Study-wide results and caveats: Only CDR3 sequence similarity suggested viral specificity, without known HCMV serostatus.

Germline CDR1 reads SGHDT; CDR2 reads YYEEEE. V trimming: 4 bases; J trimming: 7 bases; junction bases outside the gene matches: 11. This CDR3 has 15 amino acids. Only cases whose brain tissue showed the highest T cell transcript signatures were sequenced. Sequencing used immunoSEQ multiplex PCR; TCRdb keeps in-frame clones, though not all of them. The profile shows tens of thousands of clones, more than 85% of them singletons. The sequence was collected from a boy younger than two with tuberous sclerosis and intractable seizures. This material consisted of peripheral blood, taken at surgery. The chain recombines TRBV5-6 with TRBJ1-2; 9 bases fit TRBD1. The CDR3 loop reads CASSPLGTGRGGYTF. The DNA of the CDR3 is TGTGCCAGCAGCCCTCTGGGGACAGGGCGTGGTGGCTACACCTTC.